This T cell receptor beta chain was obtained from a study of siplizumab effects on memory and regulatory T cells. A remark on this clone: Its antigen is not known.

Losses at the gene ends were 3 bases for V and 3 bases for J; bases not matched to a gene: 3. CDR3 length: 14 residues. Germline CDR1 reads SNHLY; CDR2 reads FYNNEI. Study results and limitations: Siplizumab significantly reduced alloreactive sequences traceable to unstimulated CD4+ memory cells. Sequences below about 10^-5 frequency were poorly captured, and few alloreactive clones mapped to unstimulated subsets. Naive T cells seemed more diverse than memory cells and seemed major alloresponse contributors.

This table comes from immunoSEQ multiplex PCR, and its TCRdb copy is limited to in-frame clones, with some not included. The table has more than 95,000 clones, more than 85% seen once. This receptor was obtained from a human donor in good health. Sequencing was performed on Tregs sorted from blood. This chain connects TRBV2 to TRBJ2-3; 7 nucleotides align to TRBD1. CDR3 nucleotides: TGTGCCAGCAGTGACCGCAGGGGGACAGATACGCAGTATTTT. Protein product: CASSDRRGTDTQYF.